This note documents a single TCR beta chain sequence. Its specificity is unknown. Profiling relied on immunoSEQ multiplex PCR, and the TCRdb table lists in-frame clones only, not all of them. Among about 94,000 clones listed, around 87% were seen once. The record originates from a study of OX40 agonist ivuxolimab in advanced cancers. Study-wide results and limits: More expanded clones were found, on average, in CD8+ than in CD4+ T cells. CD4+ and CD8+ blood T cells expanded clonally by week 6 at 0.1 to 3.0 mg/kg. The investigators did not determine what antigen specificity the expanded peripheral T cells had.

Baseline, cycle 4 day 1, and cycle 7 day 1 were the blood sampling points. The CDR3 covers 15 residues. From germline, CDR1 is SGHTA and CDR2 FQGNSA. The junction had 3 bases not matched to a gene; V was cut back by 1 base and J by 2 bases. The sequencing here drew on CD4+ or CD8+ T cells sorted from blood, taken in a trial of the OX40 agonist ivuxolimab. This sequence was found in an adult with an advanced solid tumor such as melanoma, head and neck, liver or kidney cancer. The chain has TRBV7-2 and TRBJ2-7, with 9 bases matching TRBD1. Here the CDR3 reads CASSLGGQGPYEQYF. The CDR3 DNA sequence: TGTGCCAGCAGCTTAGGGGGACAGGGACCCTACGAGCAGTACTTC.